Below, 6 T cell receptor beta chains from the same sample are listed, as sequenced in a study of T cell responses to AZD1222 COVID-19 vaccine. Clones were sequenced by immunoSEQ multiplex PCR, and TCRdb holds only the in-frame ones, with some missing. This table has about 140,000 clones, approximately 95% appearing once. Sequencing was performed on peripheral blood, taken on day 0 of MenACWY control vaccination. The receptors shown here come from an adult in good health.

The chain combines TRBV7-2 with TRBJ1-2; TRBD1 matches at 7 bases. Germline-derived CDR1 and CDR2 are SGHTA and FQGNSA. The CDR3 totals 14 residues. With V trimmed by 5 bases and J by 4 bases, 7 bases remained unmatched. The CDR3 nucleotides are TGTGCCAGCAGCCGCATCCAGGGGGGCTATGGCTACACCTTC. Translated, it gives CASSRIQGGYGYTF.

This chain links TRBV3-1 (or the pseudogene TRBV3-2) with TRBJ1-6; 8 nucleotides match TRBD1. Trimming at V came to 4 bases and at J to 4 bases, leaving 3 bases not matched to a gene. There are 15 residues in the CDR3. Germline V gene sequence: CDR1 LGHDT, CDR2 YNNKEL (reference sequence). The CDR3 spells CASSPRDRYNSPLHF. The CDR3 nucleotides are TGTGCCAGCAGCCCCCGGGACAGGTATAATTCACCCCTCCACTTT.

DNA of the CDR3: TGTGCCAGCCACATGCCAGGGTACAATGAGCAGTTCTTC. Its translation: CASHMPGYNEQFF. This chain joins TRBV12-3 or TRBV12-4 and TRBJ2-1; D possibly corresponds to TRBD1 (5 bases). V gave up 8 bases and J gave up 4 bases, with 12 bases separating them. The CDR3 has 13 residues.

Comment on this clone: One end of the junction fails to match germline, which may point to a read error. This rearrangement joins TRBV6-5 to TRBJ1-2; D is perhaps TRBD1 (6 bases). The CDR3 sequence is 14 residues long. Per germline, CDR1 MNHEY and CDR2 SVGAGI. DNA of the CDR3: TGTGCCACCAGTCCTACCCGGCAGGGGTATGGCTACACCTTC. It codes for CATSPTRQGYGYTF.

This clone was seen more than once but under ten times. This chain joins TRBV3-1 (or the pseudogene TRBV3-2) and TRBJ1-6; no definite D call. Germline CDR1 is LGHDT and CDR2 is YNNKEL (reference sequence). V lost 2 bases and J lost 6, with 8 bases in between. The CDR3 extends over 14 amino acids. CDR3 DNA sequence: TGTGCCAGCAGCCAATCAAGAGGTAATTCACCCCTCCACTTT. This encodes CASSQSRGNSPLHF.

The chain recombines TRBV6-5 with TRBJ2-7; maybe TRBD1 (5 bases). This CDR3 is built from 12 residues. The germline V and J ends were trimmed by 7 bases and 5 bases, with 12 bases remaining between them. In germline, CDR1 is MNHEY, CDR2 SVGAGI. CDR3 region: CASTQGRDEQYF. DNA for the CDR3: TGTGCCAGCACTCAGGGTCGCGACGAGCAGTACTTC.